This T cell receptor beta chain originates from a study of blood T cell repertoires in COVID-19. Assay: immunoSEQ multiplex PCR; the TCRdb copy retains only in-frame clones and omits some. The top ten clones hold 10% of a sample with roughly 200,000 clones, over 80% of them seen once. This TCR came from a man younger than 35 with acute COVID-19. Source material: PBMCs or T cells enriched from blood (not recorded which).

CDR3 in DNA: TGTGCCAGCGGGCTCAACGGGGGAGAGCAGTTCTTC. Its translation is CASGLNGGEQFF. V gene TRBV28 combines with J gene TRBJ2-1; possibly TRBD2 for D (6 bases). The CDR3 loop spans 12 amino acids. Trimming took off 8 bases at V and 10 bases at J, with 15 bases between the two ends. Germline CDR1 and CDR2: MDHEN and SYDVKM.